This T cell receptor beta chain originates from a study of T cell repertoires in cytomegalovirus infection. Study as a whole: HLA-B-restricted CMV epitopes that are well studied, plus recently identified HLA-C-restricted ones, were used by the study. In public TCR beta signatures, there were indications of both CMV infection and matching HLA type. The study's findings and limits: In two of eight donors, the top clonotype was HLA-C-restricted CMV-specific. Cumulative public TCR beta family frequency identified carriers of CMV plus the relevant HLA.

To note about this clonotype: Its specificity is unknown.

Germline CDR1 is SGDLS and CDR2 is YYNGEE. CDR3 length equals 12 residues. V was pared by 5 bases and J by 8 bases, with 6 bases of the junction left unmatched. TCRdb ran MiXCR on the reads and lists one entry per CDR3 protein. Of around 800,000 distinct CDR3 sequences in the sample, approximately 29% were seen once. The sequences come from cultured CD8+ T cells from PBMCs, collected from culture after CMV antigen stimulation. The rearrangement uses TRBV9 and TRBJ1-2, with 7 bases aligning to TRBD1. The receptor was derived from a human donor in good health (CMV status not recorded). Some clones in this sample may be carry-over from other donors' samples. The CDR3 DNA reads TGTGCCAGCAGGGAGGGGGCGGGCGGCTACACCTTC. Translation gives CASREGAGGYTF.